Below are 11 T cell receptor beta chains sequenced from a single sample in a study of low-dose radiotherapy and immunotherapy resistance in tumors. Time point specified: before trial treatment. Priming of first-strand cDNA relied on TRAV- and TRBV-specific primers (covering alpha and beta chains). The PCR that amplified TCRs ran for around 20 cycles, relying on a constant-region primer and a V-primer adapter. Each CDR3 protein is one row after TCRdb ran MiXCR on the reads. Of 70,000 to 95,000 distinct CDR3 sequences in the sample, 15% to 20% were seen once. Sequencing used PBMCs, obtained before treatment. Every receptor here comes from a male donor with prostate cancer.

This clonotype showed up just a few times. Since a much larger clone is just one base distant, this may be a read error. V is TRBV7-2 and J is TRBJ2-3; 10 bases align to TRBD2. J was trimmed by 1 base and V by 5 bases; bases with no gene match: 6. The CDR3 has 16 amino acids. CDR1 is SGHTA and CDR2 is FQGNSA in the germline V gene. CDR3 sequence (DNA): TGTGCCAGCAGCAAAAGCGGGGGGGCGGGCACAGATACGCAGTATTTT. Amino acids: CASSKSGGAGTDTQYF.

This clonotype was detected ten times or more. CDR3 loop: CASSYATYEQYF. In nucleotides, the CDR3 is TGTGCCAGCAGCTATGCTACCTACGAGCAGTACTTC. The V and J genes are TRBV7-9 and TRBJ2-7, with D hard to call. V dropped 4 bases and J dropped 2 bases, with 6 bases sitting between them. Germline assignment: CDR1 SEHNR and CDR2 FQNEAQ (reference sequence). This CDR3 is built from 12 residues.

This clonotype was picked up many times. The rearrangement uses TRBV4-1 and TRBJ2-1, with D perhaps matching TRBD1 (5 bases). Germline V gene sequence: CDR1 MGHRA, CDR2 YSYEKL. V dropped 5 bases and J dropped 5 bases, with 7 bases sitting between them. The CDR3 is 12 amino acids. CDR3 sequence: CASSDSNNEQFF. In nucleotides, the CDR3 is TGCGCCAGCAGCGACAGCAACAATGAGCAGTTCTTC.

This clonotype was detected ten times or more. The chain employs TRBV2 and TRBJ2-1, with D possibly being TRBD2 (5 bases). The CDR3 length is 15 residues. The V end was cut by 4 bases, the J end by 6 bases, with 16 bases between. Germline-derived CDR1 and CDR2 are SNHLY and FYNNEI. This CDR3 is CASSVTSGATNEQFF. As DNA, the CDR3 is TGTGCCAGCAGTGTTACCAGCGGTGCAACCAATGAGCAGTTCTTC.

This clonotype was observed at least ten times. J is TRBJ1-5 and V is TRBV12-3 or TRBV12-4, with D possibly TRBD1 on 5 matching bases. The CDR3 is 13 amino acids. V lost 2 bases and J lost 9, with 11 bases in between. This chain's CDR3 is CASSLFGAGPQHF. The CDR3 bases are TGTGCCAGCAGTTTATTCGGGGCTGGGCCCCAGCATTTT.

V usage is TRBV5-6 and J usage is TRBJ2-3; possibly TRBD1 or TRBD2 for D (6 bases each). Between the trimmed V and J ends, which lost 6 bases and 13 bases, there was a span of 18 bases. CDR3 length: 12 residues. CDR1 SGHDT and CDR2 YYEEEE come from the germline V gene. The CDR3 spells CASNPLEEGEYF. The CDR3 DNA reads TGTGCCAGCAACCCTCTAGAGGAGGGGGAGTATTTT.

This clonotype was counted many times. This chain uses TRBV6-6 with TRBJ2-1; 8 bases agree with TRBD2. CDR3 length: 12 amino acids. Germline values: CDR1 MNHNY, CDR2 SVGAGI (reference sequence). J gave up 16 bases and V 0 bases, and 5 bases lay outside the gene matches. CDR3 nucleotide sequence: TGTGCCAGCAGTTACTCTTTCGGGGGGGTTTTCTTC. Encoded protein: CASSYSFGGVFF.

This clonotype was counted at least ten times. The chain recombines TRBV20-1 with TRBJ2-1; no clear D. Germline V gene sequence: CDR1 DFQATT, CDR2 SNEGSKA (reference sequence). V gave up 0 bases and J gave up 9 bases, with 15 bases separating them. This CDR3 contains 14 residues. CDR3 coding DNA: TGCAGTGCTAGAGATTACCGAGGCCGCATTGAGCAGTTCTTC. Translation gives CSARDYRGRIEQFF.

In this sample, this clonotype turned up many times. The rearrangement uses TRBV19 and TRBJ2-2; possibly TRBD1 for D (6 bases). Trimming pared 4 bases from V and 0 bases from J, leaving 12 bases between. CDR1 and CDR2 from the germline V gene are LNHDA and SQIVND (reference sequence). CDR3 length: 16 amino acids. CDR3 region: CASSNPDSSNTGELFF. DNA of the CDR3: TGTGCCAGTAGTAACCCGGACAGTTCGAACACCGGGGAGCTGTTTTTT.

In its sample, this clonotype was seen a few times. This chain connects TRBV4-2 to TRBJ2-4; TRBD1 aligns across 8 bases. CDR3 size: 15 residues. Trimming at V came to 1 base and at J to 5 bases, leaving 4 bases not matched to a gene. From germline, CDR1 is LGHNA and CDR2 YNFKEQ. For the CDR3, the DNA is TGTGCCAGCAGCCAAGCAGGGGGCGCCGAAAACATTCAGTACTTC. It translates to CASSQAGGAENIQYF.

The chain recombines TRBV20-1 with TRBJ2-1; 12 positions agree with TRBD2. Germline-derived CDR1 and CDR2 are DFQATT and SNEGSKA (reference sequence). V trimming: 5 bases; J trimming: 6 bases; junction bases outside the gene matches: 17. The CDR3 loop spans 18 amino acids. The CDR3 coding sequence is TGCAGTGCTCCCCCCGCCCTGGCTAGCGGGGGGGAAGGCAATGAGCAGTTCTTC. Protein sequence: CSAPPALASGGEGNEQFF.